The 24 T cell receptor beta chains listed next were all sequenced from one sample in a study of T-cell reconstitution after alpha-beta-depleted transplantation in children. The TCRbeta library was prepared with unique molecular identifiers. In TCRdb, the PCR reads were re-called with MiXCR into one record per CDR3 protein. Of about 640,000 distinct CDR3 sequences listed, 16% are singletons. Source: PBMCs from the stem cell graft donor, taken from the stem cell graft. Receptors were obtained from a human donor who donated a stem cell graft to a child with acute myeloid leukemia.

This clonotype was found a few times. The V call is TRBV25-1, the J call TRBJ2-1; D remains ambiguous. CDR1 and CDR2 from the germline V gene are MGHDK and SYGVNS. V lost 3 bases to trimming and J lost 7 bases, with 7 bases between them. The CDR3 runs to 12 residues. This chain's CDR3 is CASSDVENEQFF. In DNA, the CDR3 is TGTGCCAGCAGTGACGTGGAGAATGAGCAGTTCTTC. The complete variable domain, with remaining parts taken from reference TRBV25-1 and TRBJ2-1, reads EADIYQTPRYLVIGTGKKITLECSQTMGHDKMYWYQQDPGMELHLIHYSYGVNSTEKGDLSSESTVSRIRTEHFPLTLESARPSHTSQYLCASSDVENEQFFGPGTRLTVL.

This clonotype was seen a few times. The rearrangement joins TRBV7-2 to TRBJ2-3, with D possibly being TRBD1 (5 bases). CDR1 is SGHTA and CDR2 is FQGNSA in the germline V gene. CDR3 length: 12 residues. Between the trimmed V and J ends, which lost 11 bases and 4 bases, there was a span of 13 bases. For the CDR3, the DNA is TGTGCCTCAGGGAAGGGTCCAGATACGCAGTATTTT. As protein: CASGKGPDTQYF.

This clonotype was detected a few times. A read error is possible here, since a much larger clone lies one base away. The genes are TRBV6-1 and TRBJ2-7, with D possibly matching TRBD1 (5 bases). In germline, CDR1 is MNHNS, CDR2 SASEGT. There are 12 residues in the CDR3. CDR3 coding DNA: TGTGCCAGCAGGAAAGACAGTTACGATCAGTACTTC. This encodes CASRKDSYDQYF.

As concerns this clonotype: Since a far larger clone is one base different, this is likely a read error. Given the absence of the conserved phenylalanine or tryptophan at the CDR3 end, a read error is likely. The chain couples TRBV11-2 to TRBJ2-7; no clear D. This CDR3 contains 13 residues. V was pared by 5 bases and J by 4 bases, with 12 bases between. Per the germline V gene, CDR1 is SGHAT and CDR2 is FQNNGV. This CDR3 is CASSLGRAYEQYL. The CDR3 DNA sequence: TGTGCCAGCAGCCTGGGTCGGGCTTACGAGCAGTACCTC.

V gene TRBV18 combines with J gene TRBJ2-1, with 7 bases aligning to TRBD2. The CDR3 is made up of 18 amino acids. Unmatched junction bases numbered 14, after V lost 3 bases and J lost 3 bases. The germline V gene has CDR1 KGHSH and CDR2 LQKENI. The CDR3, as DNA: TGTGCCAGCTCACCGGGACTAAGCCACGGAGCGATCTACAATGAGCAGTTCTTC. Translating gives CASSPGLSHGAIYNEQFF. Combining the CDR3 with reference TRBV18 and TRBJ2-1 gives the whole variable domain NAGVMQNPRHLVRRRGQEARLRCSPMKGHSHVYWYRQLPEEGLKFMVYLQKENIIDESGMPKERFSAEFPKEGPSILRIQQVVRGDSAAYFCASSPGLSHGAIYNEQFFGPGTRLTVL.

The chain is built from TRBV5-1 and TRBJ2-5; TRBD1 aligns across 7 bases. Trimming at V came to 4 bases and at J to 4 bases, leaving 13 bases not matched to a gene. CDR1 and CDR2 (germline): SGHRS, YFSETQ. The CDR3 covers 16 residues. The CDR3 loop is CASSESTGAQGETQYF. The CDR3 bases are TGCGCCAGCAGCGAAAGCACAGGGGCCCAAGGAGAGACCCAGTACTTC.

This clonotype was observed a handful of times. The chain is built from TRBV7-2 and TRBJ2-1; no reliable D call. There are 13 residues in the CDR3. The germline CDR1 and CDR2 sequences are SGHTA and FQGNSA. Trimming left V 5 bases short and J 6 bases short, with 11 bases between. CDR3 amino acids: CASSVLTVNEQFF. CDR3 coding DNA: TGTGCCAGCAGCGTACTTACGGTCAATGAGCAGTTCTTC.

The chain combines TRBV4-3 with TRBJ2-3; 8 nucleotides match TRBD2. With V trimmed by 0 bases and J by 2 bases, 1 base remained unmatched. CDR3 length equals 15 residues. Per germline, CDR1 LGHNA and CDR2 YSLEER. CDR3 DNA sequence: TGCGCCAGCAGCCAAGAGCGGGGGGTCACAGATACGCAGTATTTT. Residues: CASSQERGVTDTQYF.

This clonotype was counted between two and nine times. The J gene is TRBJ2-7, the V gene TRBV11-2; 8 positions match TRBD2. The CDR3 has 16 amino acids. Per the germline V gene, CDR1 is SGHAT and CDR2 is FQNNGV. The trim removed 5 bases at V and 0 bases at J, leaving 9 bases unmatched. The CDR3 spells CASSPSGGGVSYEQYF. DNA of the CDR3: TGTGCCAGCAGCCCCTCGGGAGGGGGGGTCTCCTACGAGCAGTACTTC.

With regard to this clonotype: A much bigger clone sits one base away, suggesting this may be a read error. The chain couples TRBV15 to TRBJ2-1, with unresolved D. The DNA end lines up better with TRBJ2-7; the J call may be wrong. This CDR3 spans 15 amino acids. Germline CDR1 and CDR2: LNHNV and YYDKDF (reference sequence). The CDR3 sequence: CATSRERSSYNEQYF. The CDR3 DNA sequence: TGTGCCACCAGCAGAGAGAGGAGCTCCTACAATGAGCAGTACTTC.

This clonotype occurred a few times. The chain is built from TRBV30 and TRBJ1-3; 8 positions agree with TRBD1. The germline gives CDR1 GTSNPN, CDR2 SVGIG (reference sequence). The CDR3 spans 13 residues. The CDR3 sequence: CVGTGGSGNTIYF. In DNA form, the CDR3 reads TGTGTCGGGACAGGTGGATCGGGAAACACCATATATTTT. The complete variable domain, with remaining parts taken from reference TRBV30 and TRBJ1-3, reads SQTIHQWPATLVQPVGSPLSLECTVEGTSNPNLYWYRQAAGRGLQLLFYSVGIGQISSEVPQNLSASRPQDRQFILSSKKLLLSDSGFYLCVGTGGSGNTIYFGEGSWLTVV.

This clonotype turned up a few times. J is TRBJ2-2 and V is TRBV20-1; 7 bases are shared with TRBD1. Unmatched junction bases numbered 0, after V lost 0 bases and J lost 2 bases. This CDR3 comprises 14 residues. Germline lookup yields CDR1 DFQATT and CDR2 SNEGSKA (reference sequence). CDR3 loop: CSAREGGNTGELFF. The CDR3 bases are TGCAGTGCTAGAGAAGGGGGCAACACCGGGGAGCTGTTTTTT.

This clonotype has more than one count but fewer than ten. The gene calls are TRBV4-3 and TRBJ2-2; 7 nucleotides agree with TRBD1. Trimming at V came to 2 bases and at J to 2 bases, leaving 8 bases not matched to a gene. CDR3 size: 17 residues. Looked up from germline, CDR1 is LGHNA and CDR2 is YSLEER. The CDR3 region is CASSQIQGVPNTGELFF. The CDR3 bases are TGCGCCAGCAGCCAAATCCAGGGGGTCCCCAACACCGGGGAGCTGTTTTTT.

CDR3: CASSYNFNQPQHF. In DNA form, the CDR3 reads TGTGCCAGCAGTTACAACTTCAATCAGCCCCAGCATTTT. The rearrangement joins TRBV6-5 to TRBJ1-5; D not certain. The CDR3 runs to 13 residues. Germline-derived CDR1 and CDR2 are MNHEY and SVGAGI. With 2 bases removed from V and 3 bases from J, the gap between germline ends came to 5 bases.

Only a few counts were recorded for this clonotype. This chain connects TRBV5-1 to TRBJ2-1; D uncertain. Germline lookup yields CDR1 SGHRS and CDR2 YFSETQ. The V end lost 0 bases, the J end lost 2 bases, and 9 bases lay between the germline ends. The CDR3 consists of 15 residues. CDR3 sequence: CASSLEQLTYNEQFF. The CDR3 DNA reads as TGCGCCAGCAGCTTGGAACAGCTTACCTACAATGAGCAGTTCTTC.

This clonotype was observed at least ten times. The V gene is TRBV4-2, the J gene TRBJ1-1, with D uncertain. Trimming shortened V by 4 bases and J by 4 bases, and 13 bases separated the two germline ends. Germline V gene data show CDR1 as LGHNA and CDR2 as YNFKEQ. The CDR3 runs 14 residues. This chain's CDR3 is CASSLERSGTEAFF. The CDR3 DNA reads TGTGCCAGCAGCCTTGAAAGGAGTGGCACTGAAGCTTTCTTT.

This clonotype was observed many times. V is TRBV29-1 and J is TRBJ2-7; 11 nucleotides line up with TRBD1. J was trimmed by 4 bases and V by 6 bases; bases with no gene match: 8. There are 14 residues in the CDR3. Germline assignment: CDR1 SQVTM and CDR2 ANQGSEA. The CDR3 is CSVTGGTGGYEQYF. The CDR3, as DNA: TGCAGCGTCACAGGCGGGACAGGGGGATACGAGCAGTACTTC.

In its sample, this clonotype was seen many times. The chain links TRBV29-1 to TRBJ2-5; 8 bases fit TRBD1. Germline values: CDR1 SQVTM, CDR2 ANQGSEA. Unmatched junction bases numbered 9, after V lost 4 bases and J lost 5 bases. The CDR3 has 14 amino acids. Here the CDR3 reads CSVAETGGRETQYF. The CDR3 DNA reads as TGCAGCGTTGCGGAAACAGGGGGTAGGGAGACCCAGTACTTC.

CDR3 DNA sequence: TGTGCCAGCAGTTTGTGGCAGGGTGATTACGAGCAGTACTTC. This sequence encodes CASSLWQGDYEQYF. The V and J genes are TRBV27 and TRBJ2-7; possibly TRBD1 for D (5 bases). CDR1 is MNHEY, CDR2 SMNVEV, per germline (reference sequence). V dropped 3 bases and J dropped 4 bases, with 13 bases sitting between them. This CDR3 is built from 14 residues.

This sequence joins TRBV19 and TRBJ1-1, with D maybe TRBD1 (5 bases). Between the trimmed V and J ends, which lost 5 bases and 7 bases, there was a span of 14 bases. The germline V gene encodes CDR1 LNHDA and CDR2 SQIVND (reference sequence). The CDR3 has 13 residues. CDR3 nucleotides: TGTGCCAGTAGTTCGACAGCGCGGATTGAAGCTTTCTTT. It specifies CASSSTARIEAFF.

This sequence joins TRBV5-1 and TRBJ2-2; no clear D. V lost 1 base to trimming and J lost 4 bases, with 11 bases between them. This CDR3 is 15 amino acids long. Germline V gives CDR1 SGHRS, CDR2 YFSETQ. CDR3 sequence (DNA): TGCGCCAGCAGCTTGATACAGTTATCCACCGGGGAGCTGTTTTTT. Protein product: CASSLIQLSTGELFF.

The table lists this clonotype with a few counts. This rearrangement joins TRBV5-5 to TRBJ2-5; TRBD2 matches at 9 bases. The CDR3 extends over 15 amino acids. The V and J ends lost 4 bases and 5 bases, in that order; junction bases with no gene match: 9. Germline V gene sequence: CDR1 SGHKS, CDR2 YYEKEE (reference sequence). The CDR3 DNA follows: TGTGCCAGCAGCCCCGGGGAGCGGGGGGCGGAGACCCAGTACTTC. Its protein product is CASSPGERGAETQYF. Drawing the rest from reference TRBV5-5 and TRBJ2-5, the complete variable domain is DAGVTQSPTHLIKTRGQQVTLRCSPISGHKSVSWYQQVLGQGPQFIFQYYEKEERGRGNFPDRFSARQFPNYSSELNVNALLLGDSALYLCASSPGERGAETQYFGPGTRLLVL.

This clonotype was seen ten or more times. CDR3 nucleotides: TGTGCCAGCAGCTTAGTGGGCAAGAGTGCAACTAATGAAAAACTGTTTTTT. It is translated as CASSLVGKSATNEKLFF. This chain connects TRBV7-2 to TRBJ1-4; unclear D gene. From germline, CDR1 is SGHTA and CDR2 FQGNSA. The CDR3 is 17 amino acids. Trimming removed 1 base from V and 0 bases from J, with 12 bases in between.

The table lists this clonotype with many counts. The chain couples TRBV7-9 to TRBJ2-7; D may be TRBD1 or TRBD2 (5 bases each). CDR1 and CDR2 from the germline V gene are SEHNR and FQNEAQ (reference sequence). Trimming removed 5 bases from V and 0 bases from J, with 14 bases in between. This CDR3 has 15 residues. The CDR3 protein is CASSHGTSISYEQYF. For the CDR3, the DNA is TGTGCCAGCAGCCACGGGACCTCCATCTCCTACGAGCAGTACTTC.